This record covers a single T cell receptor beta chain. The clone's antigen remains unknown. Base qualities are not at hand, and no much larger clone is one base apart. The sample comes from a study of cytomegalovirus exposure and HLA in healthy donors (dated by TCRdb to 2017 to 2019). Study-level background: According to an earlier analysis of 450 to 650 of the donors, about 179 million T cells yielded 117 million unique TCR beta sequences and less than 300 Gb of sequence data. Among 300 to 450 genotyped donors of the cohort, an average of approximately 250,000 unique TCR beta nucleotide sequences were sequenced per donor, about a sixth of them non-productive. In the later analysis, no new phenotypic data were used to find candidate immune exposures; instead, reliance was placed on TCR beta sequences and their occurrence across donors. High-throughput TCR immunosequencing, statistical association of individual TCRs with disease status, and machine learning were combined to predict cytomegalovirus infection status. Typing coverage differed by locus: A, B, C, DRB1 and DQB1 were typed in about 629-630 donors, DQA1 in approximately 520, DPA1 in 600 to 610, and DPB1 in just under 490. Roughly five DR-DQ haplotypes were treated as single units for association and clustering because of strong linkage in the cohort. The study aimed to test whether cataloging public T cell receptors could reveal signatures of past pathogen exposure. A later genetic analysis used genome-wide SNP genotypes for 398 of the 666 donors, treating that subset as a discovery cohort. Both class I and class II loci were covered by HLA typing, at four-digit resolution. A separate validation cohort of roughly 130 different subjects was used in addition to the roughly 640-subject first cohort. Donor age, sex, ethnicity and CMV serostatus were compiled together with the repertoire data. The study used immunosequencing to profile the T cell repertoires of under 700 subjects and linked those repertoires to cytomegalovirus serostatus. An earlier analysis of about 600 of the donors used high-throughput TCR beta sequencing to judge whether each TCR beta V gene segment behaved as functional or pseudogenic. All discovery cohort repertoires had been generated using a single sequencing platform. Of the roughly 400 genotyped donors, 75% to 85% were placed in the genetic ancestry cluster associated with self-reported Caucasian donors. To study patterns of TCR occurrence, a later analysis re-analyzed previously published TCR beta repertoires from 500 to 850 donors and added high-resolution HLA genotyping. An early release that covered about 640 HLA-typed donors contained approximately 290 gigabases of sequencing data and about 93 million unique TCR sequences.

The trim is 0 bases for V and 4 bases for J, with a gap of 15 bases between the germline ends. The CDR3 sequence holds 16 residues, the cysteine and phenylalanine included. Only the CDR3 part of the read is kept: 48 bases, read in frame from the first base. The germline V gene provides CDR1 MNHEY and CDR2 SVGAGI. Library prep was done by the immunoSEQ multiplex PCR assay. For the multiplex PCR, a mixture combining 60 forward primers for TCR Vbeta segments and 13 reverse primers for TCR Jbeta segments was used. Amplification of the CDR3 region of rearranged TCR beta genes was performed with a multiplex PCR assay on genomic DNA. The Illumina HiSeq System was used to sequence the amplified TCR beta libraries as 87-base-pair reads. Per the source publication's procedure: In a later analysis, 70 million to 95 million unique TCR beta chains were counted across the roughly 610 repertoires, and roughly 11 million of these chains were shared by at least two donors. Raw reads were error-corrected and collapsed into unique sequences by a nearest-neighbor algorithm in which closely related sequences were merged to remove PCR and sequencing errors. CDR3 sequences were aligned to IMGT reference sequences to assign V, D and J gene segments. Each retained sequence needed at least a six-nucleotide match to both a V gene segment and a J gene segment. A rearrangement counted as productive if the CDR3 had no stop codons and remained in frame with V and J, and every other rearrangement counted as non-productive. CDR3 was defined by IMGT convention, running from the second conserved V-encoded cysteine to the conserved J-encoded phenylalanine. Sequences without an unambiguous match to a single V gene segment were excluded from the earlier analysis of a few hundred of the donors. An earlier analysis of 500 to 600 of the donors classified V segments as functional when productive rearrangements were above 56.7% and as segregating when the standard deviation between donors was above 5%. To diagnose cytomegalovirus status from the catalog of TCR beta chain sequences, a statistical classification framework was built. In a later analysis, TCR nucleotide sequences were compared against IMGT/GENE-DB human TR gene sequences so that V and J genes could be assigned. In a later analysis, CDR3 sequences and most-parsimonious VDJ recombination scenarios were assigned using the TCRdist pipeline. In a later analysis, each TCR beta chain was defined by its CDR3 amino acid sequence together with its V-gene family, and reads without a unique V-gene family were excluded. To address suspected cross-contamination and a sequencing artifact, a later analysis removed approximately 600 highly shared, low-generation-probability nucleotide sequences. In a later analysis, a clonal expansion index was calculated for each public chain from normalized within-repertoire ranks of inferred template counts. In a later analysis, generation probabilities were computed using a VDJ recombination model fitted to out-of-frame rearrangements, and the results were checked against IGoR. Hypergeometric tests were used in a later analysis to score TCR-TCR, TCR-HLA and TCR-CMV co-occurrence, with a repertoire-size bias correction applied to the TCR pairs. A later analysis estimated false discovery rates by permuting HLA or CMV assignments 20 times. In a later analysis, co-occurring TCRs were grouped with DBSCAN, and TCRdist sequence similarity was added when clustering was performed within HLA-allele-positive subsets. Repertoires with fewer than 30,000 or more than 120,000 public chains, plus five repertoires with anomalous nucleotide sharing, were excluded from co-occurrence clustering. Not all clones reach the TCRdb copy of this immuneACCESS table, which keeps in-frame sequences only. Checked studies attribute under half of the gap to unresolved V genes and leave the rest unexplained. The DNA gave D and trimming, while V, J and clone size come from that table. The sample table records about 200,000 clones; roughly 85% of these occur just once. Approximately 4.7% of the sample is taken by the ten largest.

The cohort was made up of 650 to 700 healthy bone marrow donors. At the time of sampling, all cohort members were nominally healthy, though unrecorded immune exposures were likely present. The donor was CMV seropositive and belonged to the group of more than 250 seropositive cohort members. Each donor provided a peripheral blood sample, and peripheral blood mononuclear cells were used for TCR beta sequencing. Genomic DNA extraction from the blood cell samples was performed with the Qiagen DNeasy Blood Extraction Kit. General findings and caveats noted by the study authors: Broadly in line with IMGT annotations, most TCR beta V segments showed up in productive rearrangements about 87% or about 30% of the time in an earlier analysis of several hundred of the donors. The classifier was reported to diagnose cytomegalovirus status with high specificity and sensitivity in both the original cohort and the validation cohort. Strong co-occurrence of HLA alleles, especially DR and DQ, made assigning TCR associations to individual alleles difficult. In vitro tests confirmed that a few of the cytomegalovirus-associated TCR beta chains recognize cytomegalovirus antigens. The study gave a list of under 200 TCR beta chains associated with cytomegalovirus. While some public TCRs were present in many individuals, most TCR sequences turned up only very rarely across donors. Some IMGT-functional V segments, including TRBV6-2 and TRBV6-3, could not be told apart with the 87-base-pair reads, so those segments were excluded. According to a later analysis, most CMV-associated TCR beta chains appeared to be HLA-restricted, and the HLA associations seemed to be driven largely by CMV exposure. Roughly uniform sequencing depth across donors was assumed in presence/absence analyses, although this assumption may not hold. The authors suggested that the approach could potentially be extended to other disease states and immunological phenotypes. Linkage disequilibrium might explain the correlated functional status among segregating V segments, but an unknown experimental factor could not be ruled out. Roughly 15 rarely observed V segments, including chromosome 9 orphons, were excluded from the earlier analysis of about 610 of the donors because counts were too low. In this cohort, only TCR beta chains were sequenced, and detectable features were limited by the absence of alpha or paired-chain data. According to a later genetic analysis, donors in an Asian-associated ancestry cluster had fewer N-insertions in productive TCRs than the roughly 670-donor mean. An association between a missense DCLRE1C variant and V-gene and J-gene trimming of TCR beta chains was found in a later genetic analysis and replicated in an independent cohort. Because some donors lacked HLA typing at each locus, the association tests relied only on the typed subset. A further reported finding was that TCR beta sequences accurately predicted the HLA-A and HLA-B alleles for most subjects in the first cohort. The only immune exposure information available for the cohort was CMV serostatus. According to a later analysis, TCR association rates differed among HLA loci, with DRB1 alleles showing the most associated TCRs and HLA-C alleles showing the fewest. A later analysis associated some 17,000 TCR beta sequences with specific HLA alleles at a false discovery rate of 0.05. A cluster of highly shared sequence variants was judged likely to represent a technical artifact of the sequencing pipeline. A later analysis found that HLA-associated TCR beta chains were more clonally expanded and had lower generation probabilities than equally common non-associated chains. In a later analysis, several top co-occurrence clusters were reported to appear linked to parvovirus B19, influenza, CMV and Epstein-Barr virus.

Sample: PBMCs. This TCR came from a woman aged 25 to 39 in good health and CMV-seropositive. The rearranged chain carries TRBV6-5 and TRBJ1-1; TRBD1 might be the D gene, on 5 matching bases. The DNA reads TGTGCCAGCAGTTACTCGATAGGGGCAGCGGGCACTGAAGCTTTCTTT. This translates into CASSYSIGAAGTEAFF.